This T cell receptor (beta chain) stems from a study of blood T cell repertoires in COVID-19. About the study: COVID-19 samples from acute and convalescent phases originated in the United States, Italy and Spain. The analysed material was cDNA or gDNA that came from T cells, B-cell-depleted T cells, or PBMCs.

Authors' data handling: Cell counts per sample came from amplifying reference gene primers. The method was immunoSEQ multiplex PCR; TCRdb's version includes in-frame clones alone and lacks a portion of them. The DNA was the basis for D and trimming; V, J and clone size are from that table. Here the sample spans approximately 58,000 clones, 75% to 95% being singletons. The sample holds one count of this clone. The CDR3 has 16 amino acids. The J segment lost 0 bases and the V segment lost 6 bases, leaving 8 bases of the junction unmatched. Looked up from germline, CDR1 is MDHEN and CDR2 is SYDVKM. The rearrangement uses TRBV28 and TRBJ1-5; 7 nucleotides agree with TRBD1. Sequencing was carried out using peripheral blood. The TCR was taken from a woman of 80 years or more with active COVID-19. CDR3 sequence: CASRPGDRVSNQPQHF. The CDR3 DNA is TGTGCCAGCAGACCGGGGGACAGAGTTAGCAATCAGCCCCAGCATTTT.